The next 32 T cell receptor beta chains were all read from a single sample in a study of Ad26.COV2.S vaccination and SARS-CoV-2 variants. Treatment in this sample: roughly 18 received Ad26.COV2.S at low or high dose, single or two shots; about 5 received placebo; per-sample allocation not given. All samples were drawn on day 63, counting from the first vaccine or placebo injection. Repertoires were generated with immunoSEQ multiplex PCR, while TCRdb's copy carries only in-frame clones and drops some. The sample holds about 350,000 clones, roughly 84% seen once. The sequenced sample was peripheral blood, obtained in a trial of Ad26.COV2.S vaccine versus placebo. These receptors were collected from a person between 18 and 60 years old who received the Ad26.COV2.S COVID-19 vaccine or a placebo.

This clone was counted a single time. The genes are TRBV18 and TRBJ2-5; maybe TRBD2 (5 bases). Germline CDR1 KGHSH, CDR2 LQKENI. There are 14 residues in the CDR3. V lost 3 bases and J 5 bases, leaving 13 bases between the germline ends. The CDR3 nucleotides are TGTGCCAGCTCACCCCCCGCTCCGGGGGAGACCCAGTACTTC. Translated: CASSPPAPGETQYF.

The chain uses TRBV28 and TRBJ1-5, with no clear D. Germline V CDR1 and CDR2: MDHEN, SYDVKM. The CDR3 runs 12 residues. Trimming took off 8 bases at V and 5 bases at J, with 10 bases between the two ends. The CDR3 reads CASGGRDQPQHF. In DNA, the CDR3 is TGTGCCAGCGGAGGTAGGGATCAGCCCCAGCATTTT.

On this clone itself: Within the sample, other DNA sequences also encode this same CDR3. This chain connects TRBV30 to TRBJ1-2, with D hard to call. This CDR3 is 11 amino acids long. Germline V gene lookup returns CDR1 GTSNPN and CDR2 SVGIG (reference sequence). V lost 5 bases and J lost 4, with 8 bases in between. CDR3 amino acids: CAWDSLYGYTF. CDR3 nucleotides: TGTGCCTGGGATAGTCTCTATGGCTACACCTTC.

V gene TRBV27 combines with J gene TRBJ2-7; D remains unclear. Germline V gene lookup returns CDR1 MNHEY and CDR2 SMNVEV (reference sequence). CDR3 length equals 14 residues. V lost 0 bases to trimming and J lost 2 bases, with 8 bases between them. CDR3 DNA sequence: TGTGCCAGCAGTTTATCAGGCCAAGCCTACGAGCAGTACTTC. This encodes CASSLSGQAYEQYF.

The chain joins TRBV27 to TRBJ1-2, with no clear D. V was clipped by 6 bases and J by 8 bases, with 13 bases between them. The CDR3 is 12 amino acids. The germline V gene has CDR1 MNHEY and CDR2 SMNVEV (reference sequence). Written as DNA, the CDR3 is TGTGCCAGCAGAATAGGCGGGTCGGGCTACACCTTC. Translated: CASRIGGSGYTF.

J is TRBJ2-7 and V is TRBV5-1; 13 bases are a match to TRBD2. The CDR3 contains 13 residues. V lost 5 bases and J lost 6; bases outside the gene matches: 2. The germline gives CDR1 SGHRS, CDR2 YFSETQ. CDR3 DNA: TGCGCCAGCAGACGGACTAGCGGGGGCGAGCAGTACTTC. Translated: CASRRTSGGEQYF.

V is TRBV7-6 and J is TRBJ2-5; 7 bases map to TRBD2. After removal of 4 bases from V and 3 bases from J, the junction contained 5 bases not matched to a gene. This CDR3 has 14 residues. Germline V CDR1 and CDR2: SGHVS, FNYEAQ. The CDR3 protein is CASSSYGGKETQYF. The CDR3 DNA is TGTGCCAGCAGCTCATACGGGGGGAAAGAGACCCAGTACTTC. Filled out from reference TRBV7-6 and TRBJ2-5, the complete variable domain reads GAGVSQSPRYKVTKRGQDVALRCDPISGHVSLYWYRQALGQGPEFLTYFNYEAQQDKSGLPNDRFSAERPEGSISTLTIQRTEQRDSAMYRCASSSYGGKETQYFGPGTRLLVL.

The V and J genes are TRBV5-5 and TRBJ2-2; 7 bases agree with TRBD2. The trim removed 2 bases at V and 2 bases at J, leaving 6 bases unmatched. The CDR3 runs 16 residues. CDR1 is SGHKS, CDR2 YYEKEE, per germline (reference sequence). CDR3 coding DNA: TGTGCCAGCAGCTTCCGGGACTACCCTAACACCGGGGAGCTGTTTTTT. Its protein is CASSFRDYPNTGELFF.

The chain is built from TRBV4-1 and TRBJ2-1; no clear D. Germline-derived CDR1 and CDR2 are MGHRA and YSYEKL. V gave up 1 base and J gave up 10 bases, with 8 bases separating them. The CDR3 runs 12 residues. CDR3 nucleotides: TGCGCCAGCAGCCAAGCCGGGTACGAGCAGTTCTTC. Translating gives CASSQAGYEQFF.

The genes are TRBV19 and TRBJ1-1, with a tentative D call TRBD1 (5 bases). Germline V lookup: CDR1 LNHDA, CDR2 SQIVND (reference sequence). V shed 2 bases and J shed 3 bases, with 7 bases lying between them. This CDR3 spans 13 amino acids. CDR3 in amino acids: CASSIQGDTEAFF. Written as DNA, the CDR3 is TGTGCCAGTAGTATACAGGGAGACACTGAAGCTTTCTTT.

The chain employs TRBV2 and TRBJ1-2; D is perhaps TRBD1 (5 bases). The CDR3 is 16 amino acids. CDR1 SNHLY and CDR2 FYNNEI come from the germline V gene. V was trimmed by 8 bases and J by 3 bases, leaving 22 bases between them. DNA of the CDR3: TGTGCCAGCCTCGGGCAGGGACTACCCGTTCACTATGGCTACACCTTC. Its protein is CASLGQGLPVHYGYTF.

J is TRBJ2-3 and V is TRBV30, with TRBD1 identical over 7 bases. This CDR3 contains 16 residues. Germline CDR1 is GTSNPN and CDR2 is SVGIG (reference sequence). V gave up 2 bases and J gave up 2 bases; unmatched junction bases: 10. The CDR3 spells CAWSRDTGTVTDTQYF. The CDR3 DNA sequence: TGTGCCTGGAGTCGAGACACCGGGACAGTCACAGATACGCAGTATTTT.

The genes are TRBV10-3 and TRBJ2-5; 8 bases fit TRBD2. This CDR3 has 14 amino acids. With 3 bases clipped from V and 2 bases from J, the junction kept 2 bases outside the gene matches. Germline CDR1 and CDR2: ENHRY and SYGVKD. This CDR3 is CAISEAGVQETQYF. The DNA of the CDR3 is TGTGCCATCAGTGAAGCGGGGGTGCAAGAGACCCAGTACTTC.

The CDR3 nucleotides are TGTGCCAGCAGTGAGACGACAGGGTACCAGCCCCAGCATTTT. Protein product: CASSETTGYQPQHF. This chain links TRBV2 with TRBJ1-5, with 7 bases lining up with TRBD1. J lost 7 bases, V lost 3 bases, and 6 bases had no gene match. Germline CDR1 is SNHLY and CDR2 is FYNNEI. CDR3 length equals 14 residues. The full variable domain, completed using reference TRBV2 and TRBJ1-5, is EPEVTQTPSHQVTQMGQEVILRCVPISNHLYFYWYRQILGQKVEFLVSFYNNEISEKSEIFDDQFSVERPDGSNFTLKIRSTKLEDSAMYFCASSETTGYQPQHFGDGTRLSIL.

V gene TRBV19 combines with J gene TRBJ2-7; D is unclear. Germline-derived CDR1 and CDR2 are LNHDA and SQIVND (reference sequence). CDR3 size: 11 residues. Trimming removed 5 bases at V and 7 bases at J, with 9 bases between. The chain's CDR3 is CASSSPGEQYF. Here the CDR3 DNA reads TGTGCCAGTAGTTCCCCCGGAGAGCAGTACTTC.

The CDR3 sequence: CASTHFGGRGTEAFF. The CDR3 nucleotides read TGTGCCAGCACCCATTTCGGGGGGCGAGGCACTGAAGCTTTCTTT. The chain carries TRBV5-4 and TRBJ1-1; possible D gene TRBD1, 6 bases. This CDR3 comprises 15 residues. V dropped 6 bases and J dropped 4 bases, with 19 bases sitting between them. The germline CDR1 and CDR2 sequences are SGHNT and YYREEE (reference sequence).

This clone was observed a few times. The sample holds other DNA sequences that translate to the same CDR3. The chain uses TRBV5-1 and TRBJ2-1; no clear D. The V and J ends lost 2 bases and 5 bases respectively, with 2 bases between them. The CDR3 is made up of 11 amino acids. CDR1 SGHRS and CDR2 YFSETQ come from the germline V gene. The CDR3 nucleotides read TGCGCCAGCAGCTTAGACAATGAGCAGTTCTTC. The encoded protein is CASSLDNEQFF.

The rearrangement joins TRBV5-5 to TRBJ1-2; 9 nucleotides match TRBD1. This CDR3 contains 15 residues. Unmatched junction bases numbered 6, after V lost 3 bases and J lost 3 bases. Germline CDR1 and CDR2: SGHKS and YYEKEE (reference sequence). CDR3: CASSWGQGSYYGYTF. DNA of the CDR3: TGTGCCAGCAGCTGGGGACAGGGAAGCTACTATGGCTACACCTTC.

The rearrangement links TRBV7-6 to TRBJ1-1; D gene uncertain. This CDR3 has 12 residues. CDR1 and CDR2 (germline): SGHVS, FNYEAQ. The V gene lost 5 bases and the J gene lost 7 bases, with 11 bases spanning the gap. CDR3 in amino acids: CASSKRESEAFF. In DNA form, the CDR3 reads TGTGCCAGCAGCAAAAGAGAGAGTGAAGCTTTCTTT. Together with reference TRBV7-6 and TRBJ1-1, the CDR3 gives the full variable domain: GAGVSQSPRYKVTKRGQDVALRCDPISGHVSLYWYRQALGQGPEFLTYFNYEAQQDKSGLPNDRFSAERPEGSISTLTIQRTEQRDSAMYRCASSKRESEAFFGQGTRLTVV.

The V call is TRBV18, the J call TRBJ1-2; weak D call: TRBD1 (5 bases). The V end lost 0 bases, the J end lost 8 bases, and 19 bases lay between the germline ends. Germline CDR1 and CDR2: KGHSH and LQKENI. The CDR3 length is 16 residues. Here the CDR3 DNA reads TGTGCCAGCTCACCACCAGGACTCGTGGGGCGGGGCGGCTACACCTTC. As protein: CASSPPGLVGRGGYTF. The full variable domain, with the rest looked up from reference TRBV18 and TRBJ1-2, is NAGVMQNPRHLVRRRGQEARLRCSPMKGHSHVYWYRQLPEEGLKFMVYLQKENIIDESGMPKERFSAEFPKEGPSILRIQQVVRGDSAAYFCASSPPGLVGRGGYTFGSGTRLTVV.

J is TRBJ1-3 and V is TRBV6-1, with a tentative D call TRBD1 (5 bases). V was pared by 2 bases and J by 2 bases, with 7 bases between. Germline assignment: CDR1 MNHNS and CDR2 SASEGT. The CDR3 spans 14 residues. The CDR3: CASSEWGAGNTIYF. Here the CDR3 DNA reads TGTGCCAGCAGTGAATGGGGGGCTGGAAACACCATATATTTT.

The V gene is TRBV1, the J gene TRBJ2-1; whether TRBD1, the table's D call, matches the DNA was not checked. TRBV1 is a pseudogene segment. The length of the CDR3 is 16 residues. For the CDR3, the DNA is TGCACCAGCAGCCAAACAGGGACCCCCCCAGGGGATGAGCAGTTCTTC. Its protein is CTSSQTGTPPGDEQFF.

This chain joins TRBV19 and TRBJ2-7; a weak D match, TRBD2 (5 bases). CDR3 length: 13 amino acids. Deletions cut 0 bases from V and 5 bases from J, with 8 bases between. Per the germline V gene, CDR1 is LNHDA and CDR2 is SQIVND (reference sequence). The CDR3 DNA is TGTGCCAGTAGTATAGATCGGGGTAACGAGCAGTACTTC. Translated: CASSIDRGNEQYF.

The chain couples TRBV5-1 to TRBJ1-1, with D possibly being TRBD1 (6 bases). This CDR3 has 14 residues. Trimming took off 4 bases at V and 1 base at J, with 11 bases between the two ends. From germline, CDR1 is SGHRS and CDR2 YFSETQ. The CDR3 nucleotides read TGCGCCAGCAGCAAGGACAGTCAGAACACTGAAGCTTTCTTT. As protein: CASSKDSQNTEAFF.

V and J are TRBV25-1 and TRBJ2-7; the D gene is possibly TRBD1 (5 bases). The length of the CDR3 is 15 residues. Per the germline V gene, CDR1 is MGHDK and CDR2 is SYGVNS. The germline V and J ends were trimmed by 3 bases and 5 bases, with 17 bases remaining between them. In nucleotides, the CDR3 is TGTGCCAGCAGTGATACCCCGCAGGGAATCCACGAGCAGTACTTC. Translated, it gives CASSDTPQGIHEQYF.

The V and J genes are TRBV5-1 and TRBJ1-2; 12 bases align to TRBD1. The germline V gene encodes CDR1 SGHRS and CDR2 YFSETQ. V trimming: 5 bases; J trimming: 7 bases; junction bases outside the gene matches: 9. The CDR3 loop spans 15 amino acids. The CDR3: CASRLDPGQGAGYTF. The CDR3 bases are TGCGCCAGCAGGTTAGATCCGGGACAGGGGGCTGGCTACACCTTC.

V is TRBV30 and J is TRBJ1-1, with D maybe TRBD1 (5 bases). The germline V gene has CDR1 GTSNPN and CDR2 SVGIG (reference sequence). V lost 3 bases and J 6 bases, leaving 14 bases between the germline ends. This CDR3 has 13 residues. CDR3 region: CAWRSSGASEAFF. Here the CDR3 DNA reads TGTGCCTGGAGATCGTCTGGGGCCTCTGAAGCTTTCTTT.

The chain joins TRBV27 to TRBJ2-2; no reliable D call. Per the germline V gene, CDR1 is MNHEY and CDR2 is SMNVEV (reference sequence). V gave up 5 bases and J gave up 2 bases, with 15 bases separating them. This CDR3 contains 16 residues. Written as DNA, the CDR3 is TGTGCCAGCAGTCCCTCCCCGAGGCCAAACACCGGGGAGCTGTTTTTT. The encoded protein is CASSPSPRPNTGELFF.

This clone was picked up one time. Here the CDR3 DNA reads TGTGCCAGCAGCTCCCGGGGGGCCGGGGGAGGTCGCGAGCAGTACTTC. This translates into CASSSRGAGGGREQYF. The chain is built from TRBV7-6 and TRBJ2-7; TRBD2 might be the D (7 bases). The germline V gene has CDR1 SGHVS and CDR2 FNYEAQ. V lost 4 bases and J 6 bases, leaving 22 bases between the germline ends. There are 16 residues in the CDR3.

The gene calls are TRBV5-1 and TRBJ1-1, with a tentative D call TRBD1 (6 bases). Germline CDR1 reads SGHRS; CDR2 reads YFSETQ. CDR3 length equals 16 residues. Trimming cost V 2 bases and J 4 bases, with 18 bases left between them. The CDR3: CASSLSGGGPVTEAFF. The DNA for the CDR3 is TGCGCCAGCAGCTTATCCGGCGGGGGGCCGGTCACTGAAGCTTTCTTT.

Written as DNA, the CDR3 is TGTGCCATCAGCGCAGGGGGACTAGCCAAAAACATTCAGTACTTC. Protein product: CAISAGGLAKNIQYF. J is TRBJ2-4 and V is TRBV10-3; D perhaps matches TRBD1 (7 bases). Germline V gene data show CDR1 as ENHRY and CDR2 as SYGVKD. V was shortened by 6 bases and J by 0 bases, with 12 bases between the two germline ends. The CDR3 totals 15 residues.

CDR3 in amino acids: CASSLDSNTEAFF. In nucleotides, the CDR3 is TGTGCCAGCAGCTTAGATTCGAACACTGAAGCTTTCTTT. This chain links TRBV7-6 with TRBJ1-1; D unclear. Germline V gene sequence: CDR1 SGHVS, CDR2 FNYEAQ. The CDR3 loop spans 13 amino acids. Trimming left V 1 base short and J 1 base short, with 4 bases between. The entire variable domain, with the rest obtained from reference TRBV7-6 and TRBJ1-1, is as follows: GAGVSQSPRYKVTKRGQDVALRCDPISGHVSLYWYRQALGQGPEFLTYFNYEAQQDKSGLPNDRFSAERPEGSISTLTIQRTEQRDSAMYRCASSLDSNTEAFFGQGTRLTVV.